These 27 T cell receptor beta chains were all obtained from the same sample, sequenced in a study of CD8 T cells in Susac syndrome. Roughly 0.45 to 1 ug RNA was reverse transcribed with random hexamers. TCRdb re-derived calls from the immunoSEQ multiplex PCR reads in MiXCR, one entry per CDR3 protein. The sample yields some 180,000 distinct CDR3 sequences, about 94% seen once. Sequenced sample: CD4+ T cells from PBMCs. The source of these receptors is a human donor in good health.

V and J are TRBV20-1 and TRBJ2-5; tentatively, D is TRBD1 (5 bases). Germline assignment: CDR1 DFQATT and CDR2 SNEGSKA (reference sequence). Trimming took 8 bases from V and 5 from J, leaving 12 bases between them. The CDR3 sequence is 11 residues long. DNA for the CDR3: TGCAGTCCCCAAAACAGGGAGACCCAGTACTTC. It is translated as CSPQNRETQYF.

The CDR3 reads CASSLQGARYTEAFF. The DNA of the CDR3 is TGTGCCAGCAGCCTACAGGGGGCGAGGTACACTGAAGCTTTCTTT. The rearrangement joins TRBV7-9 to TRBJ1-1; 9 bases line up with TRBD1. The V segment lost 5 bases and the J segment 3 bases; nucleotides outside the gene matches: 7. Germline V gene lookup returns CDR1 SEHNR and CDR2 FQNEAQ (reference sequence). CDR3 length: 15 amino acids. The full variable domain, with the rest looked up from reference TRBV7-9 and TRBJ1-1, is DTGVSQNPRHKITKRGQNVTFRCDPISEHNRLYWYRQTLGQGPEFLTYFQNEAQLEKSRLLSDRFSAERPKGSFSTLEIQRTEQGDSAMYLCASSLQGARYTEAFFGQGTRLTVV.

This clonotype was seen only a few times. The CDR3 here is CASSLDRHNQPQHF. Here the CDR3 DNA reads TGTGCCAGCAGTTTGGACCGGCACAATCAGCCCCAGCATTTT. The chain combines TRBV12-3 or TRBV12-4 with TRBJ1-5; D gene uncertain. V dropped 3 bases and J dropped 3 bases, with 9 bases sitting between them. The CDR3 has 14 residues.

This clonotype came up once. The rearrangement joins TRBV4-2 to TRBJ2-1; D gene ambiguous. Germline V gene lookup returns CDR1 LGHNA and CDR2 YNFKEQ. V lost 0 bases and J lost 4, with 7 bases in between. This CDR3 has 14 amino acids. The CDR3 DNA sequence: TGTGCCAGCAGCCAAGACTTACAATACAATGAGCAGTTCTTC. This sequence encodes CASSQDLQYNEQFF.

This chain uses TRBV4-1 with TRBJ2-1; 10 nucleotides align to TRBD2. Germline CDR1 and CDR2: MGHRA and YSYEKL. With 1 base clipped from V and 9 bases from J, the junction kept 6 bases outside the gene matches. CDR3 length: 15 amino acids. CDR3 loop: CASSQVLAGKGEQFF. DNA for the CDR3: TGCGCCAGCAGCCAAGTACTAGCGGGAAAAGGTGAGCAGTTCTTC.

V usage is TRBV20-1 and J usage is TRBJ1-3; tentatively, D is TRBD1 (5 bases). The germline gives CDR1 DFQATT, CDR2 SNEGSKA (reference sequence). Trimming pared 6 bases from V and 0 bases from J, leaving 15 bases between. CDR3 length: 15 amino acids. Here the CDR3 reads CSAPGAALSGNTIYF. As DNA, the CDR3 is TGCAGTGCCCCTGGGGCTGCCCTCTCTGGAAACACCATATATTTT.

The CDR3 loop is CSATGTSGSYEQYF. The CDR3 DNA reads TGCAGTGCAACTGGGACTAGCGGGAGCTACGAGCAGTACTTC. The chain is built from TRBV20-1 and TRBJ2-7; 14 bases are shared with TRBD2. The CDR3 sequence is 14 residues long. Per the germline V gene, CDR1 is DFQATT and CDR2 is SNEGSKA (reference sequence). The V gene end was trimmed by 6 bases and the J gene end by 3 bases; junction bases not matched to a gene: 4.

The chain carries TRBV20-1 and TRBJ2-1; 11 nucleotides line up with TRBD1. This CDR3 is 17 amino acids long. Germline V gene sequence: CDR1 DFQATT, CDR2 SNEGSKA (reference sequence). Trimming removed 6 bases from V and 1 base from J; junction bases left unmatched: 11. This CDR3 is CSATTGQGAFSYNEQFF. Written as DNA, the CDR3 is TGCAGTGCCACTACTGGACAGGGGGCATTTTCCTACAATGAGCAGTTCTTC.

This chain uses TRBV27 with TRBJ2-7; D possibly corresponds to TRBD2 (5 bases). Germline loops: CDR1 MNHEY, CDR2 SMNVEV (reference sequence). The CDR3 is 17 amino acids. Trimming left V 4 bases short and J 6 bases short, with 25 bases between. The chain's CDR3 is CASSSPSASGTFAEQYF. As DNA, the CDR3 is TGTGCCAGCAGTTCACCCTCCGCGAGCGGAACGTTCGCCGAGCAGTACTTC.

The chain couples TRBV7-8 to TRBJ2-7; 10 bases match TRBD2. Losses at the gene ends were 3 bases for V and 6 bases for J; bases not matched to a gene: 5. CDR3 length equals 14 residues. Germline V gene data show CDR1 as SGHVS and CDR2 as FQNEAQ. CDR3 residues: CASSLSSGSLEQYF. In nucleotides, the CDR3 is TGTGCCAGCAGCTTGTCTAGCGGGAGTCTCGAGCAGTACTTC. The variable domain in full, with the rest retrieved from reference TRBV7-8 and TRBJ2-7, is GAGVSQSPRYKVAKRGQDVALRCDPISGHVSLFWYQQALGQGPEFLTYFQNEAQLDKSGLPSDRFFAERPEGSVSTLKIQRTQQEDSAVYLCASSLSSGSLEQYFGPGTRLTVT.

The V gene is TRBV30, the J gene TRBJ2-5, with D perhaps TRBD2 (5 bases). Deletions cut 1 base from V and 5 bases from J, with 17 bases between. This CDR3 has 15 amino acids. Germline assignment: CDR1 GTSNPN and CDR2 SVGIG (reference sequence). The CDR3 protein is CAWSAPPGRSETQYF. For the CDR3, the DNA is TGTGCCTGGAGTGCCCCCCCGGGGAGATCCGAGACCCAGTACTTC.

CDR3 bases: TGCAGCGTGAGCGGGAGACCCCACACCGGGGAGCTGTTTTTT. It is translated as CSVSGRPHTGELFF. The chain employs TRBV29-1 and TRBJ2-2; 8 positions agree with TRBD2. Germline values: CDR1 SQVTM, CDR2 ANQGSEA. The junction had 6 bases not matched to a gene; V was cut back by 6 bases and J by 3 bases. This CDR3 comprises 14 residues.

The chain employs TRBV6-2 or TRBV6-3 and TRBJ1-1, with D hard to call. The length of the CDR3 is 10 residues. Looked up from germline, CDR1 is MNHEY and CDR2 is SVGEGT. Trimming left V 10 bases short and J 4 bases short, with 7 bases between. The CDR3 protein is CATGSTEAFF. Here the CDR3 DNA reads TGTGCCACCGGGAGCACTGAAGCTTTCTTT.

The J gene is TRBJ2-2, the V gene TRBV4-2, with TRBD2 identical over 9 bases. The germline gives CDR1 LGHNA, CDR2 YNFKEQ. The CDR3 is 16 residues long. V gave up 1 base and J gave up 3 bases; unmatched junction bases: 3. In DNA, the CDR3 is TGTGCCAGCAGCCAAGCATTAGCGGGGGACACCGGGGAGCTGTTTTTT. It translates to CASSQALAGDTGELFF.

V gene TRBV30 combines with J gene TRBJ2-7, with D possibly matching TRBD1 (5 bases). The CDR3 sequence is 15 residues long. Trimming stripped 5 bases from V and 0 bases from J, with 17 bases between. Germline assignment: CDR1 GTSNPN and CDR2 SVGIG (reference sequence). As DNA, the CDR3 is TGTGCCTGGGCTCGTCCAGGGTGGCTCTCCTACGAGCAGTACTTC. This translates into CAWARPGWLSYEQYF.

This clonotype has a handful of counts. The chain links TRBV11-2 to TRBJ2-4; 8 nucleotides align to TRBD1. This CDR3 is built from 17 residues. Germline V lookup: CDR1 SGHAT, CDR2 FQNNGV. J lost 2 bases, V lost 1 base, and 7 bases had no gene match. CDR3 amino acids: CASSLVSRQGPKNIQYF. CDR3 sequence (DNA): TGTGCCAGCAGCTTAGTATCCCGACAGGGGCCCAAAAACATTCAGTACTTC.

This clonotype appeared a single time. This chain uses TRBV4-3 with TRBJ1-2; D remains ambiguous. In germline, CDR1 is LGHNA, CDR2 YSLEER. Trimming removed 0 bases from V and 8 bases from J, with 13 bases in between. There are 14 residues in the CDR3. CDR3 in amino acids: CASSQDRRPDGYTF. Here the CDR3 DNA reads TGCGCCAGCAGCCAAGACCGCAGACCCGACGGCTACACCTTC.

CDR3 amino acids: CASSPRRQGALEQYF. The CDR3 DNA is TGTGCCAGCAGTCCGCGCCGACAGGGGGCATTGGAGCAGTACTTC. This chain uses TRBV28 with TRBJ2-7, with 10 bases fitting TRBD1. J gave up 7 bases and V 5 bases, and 11 bases lay outside the gene matches. Per the germline V gene, CDR1 is MDHEN and CDR2 is SYDVKM. The CDR3 sequence is 15 residues long.

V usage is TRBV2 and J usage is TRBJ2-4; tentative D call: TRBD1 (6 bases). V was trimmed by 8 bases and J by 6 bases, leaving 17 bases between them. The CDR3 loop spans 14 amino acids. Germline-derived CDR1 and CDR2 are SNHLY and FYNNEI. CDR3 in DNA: TGTGCCAGCTCCCGTACAGGGATGGGAAACATTCAGTACTTC. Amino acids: CASSRTGMGNIQYF.

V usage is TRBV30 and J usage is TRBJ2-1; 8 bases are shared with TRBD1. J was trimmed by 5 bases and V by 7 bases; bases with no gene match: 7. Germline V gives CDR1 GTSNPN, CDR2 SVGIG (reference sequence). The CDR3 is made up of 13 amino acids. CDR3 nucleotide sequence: TGTGCCTCGGACAGGGCTTGGGACAATGAGCAGTTCTTC. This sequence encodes CASDRAWDNEQFF. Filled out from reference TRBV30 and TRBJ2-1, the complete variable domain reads SQTIHQWPATLVQPVGSPLSLECTVEGTSNPNLYWYRQAAGRGLQLLFYSVGIGQISSEVPQNLSASRPQDRQFILSSKKLLLSDSGFYLCASDRAWDNEQFFGPGTRLTVL.

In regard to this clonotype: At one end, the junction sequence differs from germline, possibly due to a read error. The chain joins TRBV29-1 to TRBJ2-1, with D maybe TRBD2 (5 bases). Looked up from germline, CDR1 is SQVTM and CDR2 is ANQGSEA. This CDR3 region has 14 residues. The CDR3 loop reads CSVVGRRSFNEQFF. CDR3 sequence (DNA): TGCAGCGTTGTCGGAAGGAGGTCCTTCAATGAGCAGTTCTTC.

CDR3 protein: CASKPGQGARGANVLTF. The DNA of the CDR3 is TGTGCCAGCAAGCCGGGACAGGGGGCTCGTGGGGCCAACGTCCTGACTTTC. The chain is built from TRBV28 and TRBJ2-6, with TRBD1 matching over 12 bases. Per germline, CDR1 MDHEN and CDR2 SYDVKM. The CDR3 length is 17 residues. Losses at the gene ends were 7 bases for V and 3 bases for J; bases not matched to a gene: 7.

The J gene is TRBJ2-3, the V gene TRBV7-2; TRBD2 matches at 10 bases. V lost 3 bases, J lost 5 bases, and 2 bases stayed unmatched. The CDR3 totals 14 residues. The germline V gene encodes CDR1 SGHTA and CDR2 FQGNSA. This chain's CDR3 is CASSFRTSGDTQYF. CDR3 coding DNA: TGTGCCAGCAGCTTCCGGACTAGCGGAGATACGCAGTATTTT.

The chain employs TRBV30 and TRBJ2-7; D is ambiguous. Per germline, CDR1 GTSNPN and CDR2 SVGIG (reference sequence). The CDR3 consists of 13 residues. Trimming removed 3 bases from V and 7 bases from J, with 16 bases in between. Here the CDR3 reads CAWRRADMGEQYF. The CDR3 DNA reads TGTGCCTGGAGGAGAGCTGATATGGGGGAGCAGTACTTC.

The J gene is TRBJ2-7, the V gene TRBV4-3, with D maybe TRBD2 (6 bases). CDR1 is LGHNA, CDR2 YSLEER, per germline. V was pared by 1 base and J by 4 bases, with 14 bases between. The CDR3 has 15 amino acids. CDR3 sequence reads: CASSQGFGTGYEQYF. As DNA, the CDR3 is TGCGCCAGCAGCCAAGGGTTCGGGACTGGGTACGAGCAGTACTTC.

The CDR3 loop is CASSEASGSTSYNEQFF. For the CDR3, the DNA is TGTGCCAGCAGCGAGGCTAGCGGGAGCACCTCCTACAATGAGCAGTTCTTC. This chain joins TRBV7-6 and TRBJ2-1; 10 nucleotides match TRBD2. In germline, CDR1 is SGHVS, CDR2 FNYEAQ. There are 17 residues in the CDR3. After removal of 5 bases from V and 0 bases from J, the junction contained 7 bases not matched to a gene.

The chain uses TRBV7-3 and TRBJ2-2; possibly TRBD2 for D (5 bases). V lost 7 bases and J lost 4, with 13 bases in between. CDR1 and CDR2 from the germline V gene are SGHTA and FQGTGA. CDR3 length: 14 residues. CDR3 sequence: CASKRESGTGELFF. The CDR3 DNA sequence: TGTGCCAGCAAGAGGGAGTCGGGCACCGGGGAGCTGTTTTTT.